This entry describes one T cell receptor (beta chain). The antigen remains unidentified. Sequencing relied on a cDNA template that was reverse transcribed from extracted RNA. Clones were sequenced by immunoSEQ multiplex PCR, and TCRdb holds only the in-frame ones, with some missing. The table lists 170,000 or so clones, 63% of them singletons. Collected material from alopecia areata patients comprised lesional scalp punch biopsies and peripheral blood. This sample was taken from a study of CD8+ T cells in alopecia areata. Whole-study context: Tofacitinib was taken orally by treated patients, and the dose was 5 to 10 mg twice daily. Patients took tofacitinib for 6 to 18 months, followed by 6 drug-free months. Overall study results and limits: Lesional scalp, notably in alopecia totalis/universalis, had clonality above that of normal scalp.

The V gene end was trimmed by 3 bases and the J gene end by 7 bases; junction bases not matched to a gene: 19. Germline CDR1 is SGDLS and CDR2 is YYNGEE. The CDR3 sequence is 17 residues long. This receptor was identified in a human donor with alopecia areata. V and J are TRBV9 and TRBJ2-7, with 7 nucleotides matching TRBD1. Material: CD4+ T cells sorted from blood, obtained at week 0. The CDR3 here is CASSGSRQGSTAEEQYF. CDR3 nucleotides: TGTGCCAGCAGCGGGAGTCGACAGGGCTCCACAGCGGAGGAGCAGTACTTC.